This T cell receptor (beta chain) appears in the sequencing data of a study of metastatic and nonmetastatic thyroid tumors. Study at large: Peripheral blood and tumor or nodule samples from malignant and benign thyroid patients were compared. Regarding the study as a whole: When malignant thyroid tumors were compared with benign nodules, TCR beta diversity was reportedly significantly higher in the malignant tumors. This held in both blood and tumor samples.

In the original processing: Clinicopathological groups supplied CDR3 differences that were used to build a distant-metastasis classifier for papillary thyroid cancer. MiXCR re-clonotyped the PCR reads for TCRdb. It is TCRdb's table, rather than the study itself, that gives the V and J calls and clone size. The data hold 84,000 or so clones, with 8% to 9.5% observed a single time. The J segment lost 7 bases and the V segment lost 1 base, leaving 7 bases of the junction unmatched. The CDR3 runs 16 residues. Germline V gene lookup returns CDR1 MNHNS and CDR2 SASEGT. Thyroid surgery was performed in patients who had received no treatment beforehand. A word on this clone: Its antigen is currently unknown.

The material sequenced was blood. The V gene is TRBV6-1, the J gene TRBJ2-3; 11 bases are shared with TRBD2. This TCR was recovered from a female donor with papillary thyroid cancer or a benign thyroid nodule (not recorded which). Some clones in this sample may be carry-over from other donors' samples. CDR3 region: CASSEGPSGGPNTQYF. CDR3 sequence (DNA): TGTGCCAGCAGTGAAGGGCCTAGCGGGGGGCCGAATACGCAGTATTTT.